A single sample gave rise to the 2 T cell receptor beta chains below, sequenced in a study of T cells in Graves' hyperthyroidism and ophthalmopathy. TCR beta CDR3 region amplification was performed from RNA transcripts. The primer set for the first-round RT-PCR of the TCR CDR3 was HTBI. TCRdb passed the multiplex PCR reads through MiXCR, listing each CDR3 protein once. This table holds hundreds of thousands of distinct CDR3 sequences, approximately 14% found once. Input material: blood. The source is a woman between 18 and 29 years old with Graves' hyperthyroidism that later progressed to Graves' ophthalmopathy.

This clonotype has at least ten counts. The chain couples TRBV7-9 to TRBJ2-5; 8 nucleotides line up with TRBD1. The CDR3 is 14 residues long. The V gene's germline CDR1 is SEHNR and CDR2 FQNEAQ (reference sequence). The ends lost 5 bases at V and 5 bases at J; junction bases unmatched: 7. The CDR3 DNA follows: TGTGCCAGCAGCCCCCGGGACAGGAGGGAGACCCAGTACTTC. It specifies CASSPRDRRETQYF.

The gene calls are TRBV28 and TRBJ1-2, with D perhaps matching TRBD1 (5 bases). V shed 6 bases and J shed 4 bases, with 18 bases lying between them. This CDR3 comprises 15 residues. In germline, CDR1 is MDHEN, CDR2 SYDVKM. The CDR3 sequence is CASSDTGPGSYGYTF. The CDR3, as DNA: TGTGCCAGCAGCGATACGGGGCCAGGGTCCTATGGCTACACCTTC.